The T cell receptor beta chain described here comes from a study of response to subunit inactivated influenza vaccine (dated by TCRdb to the late 2010s). Some background on the complete study: Deep quantitative profiling of the T cell receptor repertoire was used in the study to follow responses to a trivalent subunit inactivated influenza vaccine.

This clonotype was found once. Its recognized antigen is unknown. Per-base qualities were not stored, and no clone one base away is much larger. Evidence from a single read is weak. Broad study findings and their caveats: According to the authors, only a limited number of new T cells may be recruited by each seasonal influenza vaccination.

Library creation used RT-PCR. TCRdb records Illumina HiSeq 2500 as the sequencer. TCRdb trimmed public reads at Q25 via fastp, called clones via MiXCR and kept in-frame beta chains. Each record represents a unique CDR3 protein, reported with the most common genes and DNA among its rows. This sample holds about 650,000 distinct CDR3 sequences; 15% to 19% were observed only once. In total, the top ten clones hold under 14% of the sample. CDR3 length: 13 amino acids, cysteine to phenylalanine. Only the CDR3 portion is preserved as DNA: 39 bases, with reading frame beginning at the first base. Trimming costs V 5 bases and J 9 bases, and their ends lie 15 bases apart. CDR1 and CDR2, looked up from the germline V gene, are MNHEY and SVGEGT.

This sequence was found in a man between 45 and 60 years old who received an inactivated influenza vaccine. Donor details come from another sample of the same person, matched by shared clones. In this chain, TRBV6-2 or TRBV6-3 is recombined with TRBJ2-3; the D gene is perhaps TRBD1, from 6 matching bases. The material sequenced was PBMCs from blood, taken 11 to 12 days after vaccination. Here is the DNA: TGTGCCAGCAGTCGTACAGGGACCGGGACGCAGTATTTT. The translation is CASSRTGTGTQYF.